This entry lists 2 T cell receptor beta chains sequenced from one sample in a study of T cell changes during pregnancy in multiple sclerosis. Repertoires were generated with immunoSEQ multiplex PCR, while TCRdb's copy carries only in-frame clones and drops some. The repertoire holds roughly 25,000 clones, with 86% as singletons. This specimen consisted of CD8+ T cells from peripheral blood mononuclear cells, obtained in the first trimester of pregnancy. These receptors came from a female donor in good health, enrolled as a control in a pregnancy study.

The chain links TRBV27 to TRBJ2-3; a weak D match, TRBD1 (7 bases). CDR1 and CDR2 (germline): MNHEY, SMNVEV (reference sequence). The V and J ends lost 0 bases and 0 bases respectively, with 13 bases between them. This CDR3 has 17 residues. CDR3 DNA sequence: TGTGCCAGCAGTTTATCATCCGCAGGGGGGAGCACAGATACGCAGTATTTT. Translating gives CASSLSSAGGSTDTQYF.

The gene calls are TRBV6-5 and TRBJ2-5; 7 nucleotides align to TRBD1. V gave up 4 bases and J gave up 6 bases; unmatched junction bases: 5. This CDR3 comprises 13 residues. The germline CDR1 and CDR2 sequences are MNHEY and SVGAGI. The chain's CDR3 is CASSSDRVKTQYF. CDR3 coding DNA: TGTGCCAGCAGTTCCGACAGGGTAAAGACCCAGTACTTC.